Presented here are 30 T cell receptor beta chains from one specimen sequenced in a study of PD-1 blockade in classical Hodgkin lymphoma. TCRdb's table, derived via immunoSEQ multiplex PCR, lists solely in-frame clones and lacks some. Here the sample spans around 24,000 clones, 67% being singletons. Every patient had relapsed following autologous stem cell transplantation, and cohorts differed in brentuximab vedotin exposure. Specimen: peripheral blood mononuclear cells (PBMCs), collected before the second cycle of nivolumab. These receptors all stem from a human donor with classical Hodgkin lymphoma.

This chain uses TRBV25-1 with TRBJ1-6; D is uncertain. The germline gives CDR1 MGHDK, CDR2 SYGVNS. V was clipped by 5 bases and J by 8 bases, with 7 bases between them. This CDR3 is 12 amino acids long. CDR3 DNA: TGTGCCAGCAGTAGCGCCGATTCACCCCTCCACTTT. This gives the protein CASSSADSPLHF.

This clone was found once. V is TRBV5-5 and J is TRBJ2-1; D perhaps matches TRBD1 (5 bases). CDR3 size: 15 residues. Germline-derived CDR1 and CDR2 are SGHKS and YYEKEE (reference sequence). The germline V and J ends were trimmed by 5 bases and 4 bases, with 16 bases remaining between them. CDR3 nucleotide sequence: TGTGCCAGCAGTTCGCCAGGGAACCCATACAATGAGCAGTTCTTC. Residues: CASSSPGNPYNEQFF.

The rearrangement uses TRBV4-3 and TRBJ2-3; weak D call: TRBD1 (5 bases). This CDR3 has 17 amino acids. The V gene lost 2 bases and the J gene lost 2 bases, with 17 bases spanning the gap. CDR1 LGHNA and CDR2 YSLEER come from the germline V gene. The CDR3 region is CASSQRPRADFTDTQYF. The CDR3 DNA sequence: TGCGCCAGCAGCCAACGTCCCAGGGCAGATTTCACAGATACGCAGTATTTT.

The chain carries TRBV11-2 and TRBJ2-3, with unresolved D. Germline loops: CDR1 SGHAT, CDR2 FQNNGV. The CDR3 has 16 residues. Trimming cost V 5 bases and J 0 bases, with 15 bases left between them. CDR3 in amino acids: CASSPTQRSSTDTQYF. The CDR3 nucleotides are TGTGCCAGCAGCCCAACACAGAGATCTAGCACAGATACGCAGTATTTT.

The chain is built from TRBV10-3 and TRBJ2-7, with D tentatively TRBD1 (5 bases). Trimming removed 0 bases from V and 0 bases from J, with 6 bases in between. Germline-derived CDR1 and CDR2 are ENHRY and SYGVKD. The CDR3 is 14 residues long. This CDR3 reads CAISESQASYEQYF. The CDR3 DNA sequence: TGTGCCATCAGTGAGTCACAGGCCTCCTACGAGCAGTACTTC.

This chain connects TRBV7-9 to TRBJ2-7; D not resolved. The CDR3 extends over 11 amino acids. CDR1 SEHNR and CDR2 FQNEAQ come from the germline V gene (reference sequence). V lost 5 bases, J lost 6 bases, and 8 bases lay in between. DNA of the CDR3: TGTGCCAGCAGCCTCATAGGCGAGCAGTACTTC. Protein sequence: CASSLIGEQYF.

The V call is TRBV11-2, the J call TRBJ2-5; D gene unclear. Germline lookup yields CDR1 SGHAT and CDR2 FQNNGV. The CDR3 runs to 14 residues. Trimming took 4 bases from V and 5 from J, leaving 14 bases between them. For the CDR3, the DNA is TGTGCCAGCAGCTCGATGGGATTTACGGAGACCCAGTACTTC. Translating it yields CASSSMGFTETQYF.

J is TRBJ2-7 and V is TRBV5-4, with 9 nucleotides matching TRBD1. Trimming at V came to 0 bases and at J to 5 bases, leaving 6 bases not matched to a gene. Germline CDR1 is SGHNT and CDR2 is YYREEE (reference sequence). This CDR3 is built from 15 residues. The DNA of the CDR3 is TGTGCCAGCAGCTTGGCCGGGACAGGGACCCACGAGCAGTACTTC. Protein sequence: CASSLAGTGTHEQYF.

The chain employs TRBV15 and TRBJ1-2; 9 nucleotides match TRBD1. V lost 2 bases, J lost 4 bases, and 2 bases stayed unmatched. The CDR3 sequence is 14 residues long. The germline gives CDR1 LNHNV, CDR2 YYDKDF (reference sequence). CDR3 amino acids: CATSRRQGGYGYTF. In DNA, the CDR3 is TGTGCCACCAGCAGACGACAGGGGGGCTATGGCTACACCTTC. The variable domain in full, completed from reference TRBV15 and TRBJ1-2, reads DAMVIQNPRYQVTQFGKPVTLSCSQTLNHNVMYWYQQKSSQAPKLLFHYYDKDFNNEADTPDNFQSRRPNTSFCFLDIRSPGLGDTAMYLCATSRRQGGYGYTFGSGTRLTVV.

The chain recombines TRBV2 with TRBJ1-2, with TRBD1 identical over 7 bases. This CDR3 comprises 14 residues. The V gene's germline CDR1 is SNHLY and CDR2 FYNNEI. After removal of 8 bases from V and 4 bases from J, the junction contained 10 bases not matched to a gene. CDR3 coding DNA: TGTGCCAGCCCCGGACAGGCCGTTTTCTATGGCTACACCTTC. It yields the protein CASPGQAVFYGYTF.

V is TRBV18 and J is TRBJ1-3, with 8 bases identical to TRBD1. CDR3 length: 18 residues. Germline CDR1 and CDR2: KGHSH and LQKENI. The trim removed 3 bases at V and 0 bases at J, leaving 10 bases unmatched. CDR3 protein: CASSPQGTGYGSGNTIYF. The CDR3 bases are TGTGCCAGCTCACCTCAGGGGACAGGCTATGGCTCTGGAAACACCATATATTTT.

This clone was observed a handful of times. The chain recombines TRBV28 with TRBJ1-2; D possibly corresponds to TRBD1 (5 bases). CDR3 length: 15 amino acids. Trimming took 5 bases from V and 2 from J, leaving 15 bases between them. Germline assignment: CDR1 MDHEN and CDR2 SYDVKM. CDR3 sequence reads: CASSGGRAGNYGYTF. The CDR3 DNA sequence: TGTGCCAGCAGTGGAGGGCGGGCAGGGAACTATGGCTACACCTTC.

V is TRBV10-3 and J is TRBJ1-6; TRBD1 is a possible D gene (6 bases). V lost 7 bases and J lost 10, with 14 bases in between. The length of the CDR3 is 13 residues. In germline, CDR1 is ENHRY, CDR2 SYGVKD. The CDR3 sequence: CAITTGYGSPLHF. Here the CDR3 DNA reads TGTGCCATCACTACAGGGTATGGCTCACCCCTCCACTTT.

In its sample, this clone is medium-sized. The V call is TRBV7-2, the J call TRBJ1-5; D unclear. The germline V gene has CDR1 SGHTA and CDR2 FQGNSA. The CDR3 totals 13 residues. The V gene lost 1 base and the J gene lost 4 bases, with 5 bases spanning the gap. CDR3 loop: CASSLGPNQPQHF. CDR3 in DNA: TGTGCCAGCAGCTTAGGTCCTAATCAGCCCCAGCATTTT.

This clone appeared a few times. J is TRBJ2-2 and V is TRBV5-8; TRBD2 matches at 8 bases. Losses at the gene ends were 3 bases for V and 5 bases for J; bases not matched to a gene: 9. The length of the CDR3 is 16 residues. Germline V gene lookup returns CDR1 SGHTS and CDR2 YDEGEE. The CDR3 reads CASSSRGSGGTGELFF. The DNA of the CDR3 is TGTGCCAGCAGCTCCCGAGGAAGCGGGGGAACCGGGGAGCTGTTTTTT. Using reference TRBV5-8 and TRBJ2-2 for the parts outside the CDR3, the full variable domain is EAGVTQSPTHLIKTRGQQATLRCSPISGHTSVYWYQQALGLGLQFLLWYDEGEERNRGNFPPRFSGRQFPNYSSELNVNALELEDSALYLCASSSRGSGGTGELFFGEGSRLTVL.

This chain's CDR3 is CASSLVPGLNTEAFF. CDR3 DNA sequence: TGTGCCAGCAGCTTAGTCCCGGGACTGAACACTGAAGCTTTCTTT. This sequence joins TRBV11-2 and TRBJ1-1; the D gene is possibly TRBD1 (5 bases). The germline CDR1 and CDR2 sequences are SGHAT and FQNNGV. The CDR3 sequence is 15 residues long. The V and J ends lost 1 base and 0 bases respectively, with 9 bases between them.

This sequence joins TRBV19 and TRBJ1-5, with a tentative D call TRBD1 (5 bases). Trimming took off 6 bases at V and 3 bases at J, with 15 bases between the two ends. The CDR3 has 15 amino acids. Per germline, CDR1 LNHDA and CDR2 SQIVND (reference sequence). The CDR3 reads CASSRTTKANQPQHF. CDR3 in DNA: TGTGCCAGTAGCCGGACAACAAAAGCCAATCAGCCCCAGCATTTT. Filled out from reference TRBV19 and TRBJ1-5, the complete variable domain reads DGGITQSPKYLFRKEGQNVTLSCEQNLNHDAMYWYRQDPGQGLRLIYYSQIVNDFQKGDIAEGYSVSREKKESFPLTVTSAQKNPTAFYLCASSRTTKANQPQHFGDGTRLSIL.

Turning to this clone: This same CDR3 is encoded by further DNA sequences in the sample. The gene calls are TRBV6-6 and TRBJ2-7, with 13 bases matching TRBD2. The CDR3 runs to 16 residues. With 9 bases clipped from V and 4 bases from J, the junction kept 12 bases outside the gene matches. CDR1 MNHNY and CDR2 SVGAGI come from the germline V gene (reference sequence). The CDR3 DNA reads TGTGCCAGTTCGACCTCCGGGACTAGCGGGACTTACGAGCAGTACTTC. Translating gives CASSTSGTSGTYEQYF.

The J gene is TRBJ1-2, the V gene TRBV7-9; D call uncertain. The CDR3 sequence is 15 residues long. Deletions cut 1 base from V and 5 bases from J, with 14 bases between. Germline CDR1 is SEHNR and CDR2 is FQNEAQ (reference sequence). DNA for the CDR3: TGTGCCAGCAGCTTAGGACCCTTGGTTAGGTATGGCTACACCTTC. Amino acids: CASSLGPLVRYGYTF.

This chain uses TRBV6-1 with TRBJ1-6; 8 bases are a match to TRBD1. The CDR3 runs 13 residues. Per germline, CDR1 MNHNS and CDR2 SASEGT. V trimming: 4 bases; J trimming: 8 bases; junction bases outside the gene matches: 1. The chain's CDR3 is CASSVDRDSPLHF. The DNA for the CDR3 is TGTGCCAGCAGTGTGGACAGGGATTCACCCCTCCACTTT.

The rearrangement uses TRBV10-2 and TRBJ2-3; 9 bases align to TRBD2. There are 14 residues in the CDR3. V shed 9 bases, J shed 10 bases, and the junction held 14 bases outside the gene matches. Germline V gives CDR1 WSHSY, CDR2 SAAADI. CDR3 amino acids: CASGPSGMGPPQYF. CDR3 nucleotides: TGCGCCAGTGGTCCTAGCGGGATGGGTCCTCCGCAGTATTTT.

This clone was seen ten or more times. The chain is built from TRBV5-1 and TRBJ2-7; 11 bases match TRBD1. Germline loops: CDR1 SGHRS, CDR2 YFSETQ. The CDR3 loop spans 14 amino acids. V dropped 1 base and J dropped 4; count of bases not matched to a gene: 1. The CDR3 protein is CASSLRDRGYEQYF. CDR3 DNA: TGCGCCAGCAGCTTGCGGGACAGGGGGTACGAGCAGTACTTC.

This chain connects TRBV28 to TRBJ2-1; 9 bases align to TRBD2. The V gene end was trimmed by 9 bases and the J gene end by 4 bases; junction bases not matched to a gene: 4. The germline CDR1 and CDR2 sequences are MDHEN and SYDVKM. CDR3 size: 13 residues. CDR3 DNA: TGTGCCAGTGCACTAGCGGGTTACAATGAGCAGTTCTTC. Translated: CASALAGYNEQFF. Full variable domain (rest looked up from reference TRBV28 and TRBJ2-1): DVKVTQSSRYLVKRTGEKVFLECVQDMDHENMFWYRQDPGLGLRLIYFSYDVKMKEKGDIPEGYSVSREKKERFSLILESASTNQTSMYLCASALAGYNEQFFGPGTRLTVL.

The chain employs TRBV5-4 and TRBJ2-7, with D perhaps assigned TRBD1 or TRBD2 (6 bases each). Trimming removed 0 bases at V and 5 bases at J, with 9 bases between. Germline V gene data show CDR1 as SGHNT and CDR2 as YYREEE (reference sequence). The CDR3 is 13 residues long. CDR3 loop: CASSLDREDEQYF. Here the CDR3 DNA reads TGTGCCAGCAGCTTGGACAGGGAGGACGAGCAGTACTTC.

The V and J genes are TRBV30 and TRBJ2-2, with D maybe TRBD2 (5 bases). CDR3 length equals 16 residues. Trimming removed 3 bases from V and 5 bases from J, with 19 bases in between. Germline V gene sequence: CDR1 GTSNPN, CDR2 SVGIG (reference sequence). The CDR3 reads CAWRREGPSRTGELFF. CDR3 sequence (DNA): TGTGCCTGGAGGAGAGAGGGTCCCTCGAGGACCGGGGAGCTGTTTTTT.

The chain uses TRBV27 and TRBJ2-2; 10 nucleotides match TRBD1. The ends lost 3 bases at V and 4 bases at J; junction bases unmatched: 5. The CDR3 is 16 residues long. The germline V gene encodes CDR1 MNHEY and CDR2 SMNVEV (reference sequence). CDR3 loop: CASSFRTGGSTGELFF. The CDR3 nucleotides read TGTGCCAGCAGTTTCAGGACAGGGGGGAGCACCGGGGAGCTGTTTTTT.

As to this clone: A much larger clone differs by one base, so this may be a read error. The identical CDR3 is also encoded by other nucleotide sequences in the sample. This chain joins TRBV10-3 and TRBJ1-4; possible D gene TRBD1, 6 bases. The germline V and J ends were trimmed by 2 bases and 7 bases, with 8 bases remaining between them. Looked up from germline, CDR1 is ENHRY and CDR2 is SYGVKD. The CDR3 spans 13 residues. For the CDR3, the DNA is TGTGCCATCAGTGAGGAGGGGGTTGAAAAACTGTTTTTT. This gives the protein CAISEEGVEKLFF.

The chain couples TRBV9 to TRBJ2-3; the match to TRBD2 covers 7 bases. This CDR3 has 15 residues. The J segment lost 4 bases and the V segment lost 6 bases, leaving 11 bases of the junction unmatched. The germline gives CDR1 SGDLS, CDR2 YYNGEE. This CDR3 is CASTIDGGRADTQYF. The CDR3 nucleotides are TGTGCCAGCACCATCGATGGGGGGAGGGCAGATACGCAGTATTTT.

The CDR3 loop is CASSPAGTGTQYF. The CDR3 DNA sequence: TGTGCCAGCAGCCCCGCTGGCACTGGGACCCAGTACTTC. This chain links TRBV9 with TRBJ2-5; no clear D gene. The CDR3 consists of 13 residues. V shed 4 bases and J shed 7 bases, with 14 bases lying between them. Germline V gene sequence: CDR1 SGDLS, CDR2 YYNGEE.

This clone was recorded many times. This chain uses TRBV10-2 with TRBJ1-1, with unresolved D. V lost 4 bases and J lost 5, with 11 bases in between. The CDR3 loop spans 13 amino acids. Germline V CDR1 and CDR2: WSHSY, SAAADI. CDR3 in amino acids: CASSVAAWTEAFF. The CDR3 DNA follows: TGCGCCAGCAGTGTTGCTGCATGGACTGAAGCTTTCTTT.